Below are 13 T cell receptor beta chains sequenced from a single sample in a study of T cell responses to AZD1222 COVID-19 vaccine. Profiled with immunoSEQ multiplex PCR; TCRdb holds only in-frame clones, not every one. The repertoire holds approximately 150,000 clones, with roughly 90% as singletons. The sample here was peripheral blood, taken on day 0 of AZD1222 vaccination. These receptors all stem from an adult in good health.

This sequence joins TRBV4-1 and TRBJ2-7; D is possibly TRBD2 (5 bases). The CDR3 spans 15 residues. Per germline, CDR1 MGHRA and CDR2 YSYEKL. V dropped 1 base and J dropped 2 bases, with 12 bases sitting between them. The CDR3 nucleotides are TGCGCCAGCAGCCAAGGGGCTAGCCCCACCTACGAGCAGTACTTC. Amino acid sequence: CASSQGASPTYEQYF.

The CDR3 DNA reads as TGTGCCAGCGGAGACCGGGACACGGATAACACTGAAGCTTTCTTT. Translation gives CASGDRDTDNTEAFF. The V and J genes are TRBV5-8 and TRBJ1-1; TRBD1 might be the D (6 bases). Germline CDR1 SGHTS, CDR2 YDEGEE. This CDR3 is 15 amino acids long. V lost 7 bases and J 2 bases, leaving 18 bases between the germline ends.

This sequence joins TRBV7-8 and TRBJ1-1; possibly TRBD1 for D (5 bases). CDR3 length: 14 residues. V shed 3 bases and J shed 4 bases, with 12 bases lying between them. Germline values: CDR1 SGHVS, CDR2 FQNEAQ. The CDR3 here is CASSFEGLGTEAFF. As DNA, the CDR3 is TGTGCCAGCAGCTTCGAGGGGTTGGGCACTGAAGCTTTCTTT. The full variable domain, in which reference TRBV7-8 and TRBJ1-1 provide the parts outside the CDR3, is GAGVSQSPRYKVAKRGQDVALRCDPISGHVSLFWYQQALGQGPEFLTYFQNEAQLDKSGLPSDRFFAERPEGSVSTLKIQRTQQEDSAVYLCASSFEGLGTEAFFGQGTRLTVV.

This clone has a handful of counts. The chain has TRBV19 and TRBJ1-4, with unresolved D. V lost 1 base to trimming and J lost 7 bases, with 16 bases between them. The CDR3 sequence is 16 residues long. Germline values: CDR1 LNHDA, CDR2 SQIVND (reference sequence). The CDR3 sequence: CASSIGTARLSEKLFF. DNA of the CDR3: TGTGCCAGTAGTATAGGGACCGCCCGACTTAGTGAAAAACTGTTTTTT.

The chain employs TRBV2 and TRBJ1-5; D gene uncertain. Germline values: CDR1 SNHLY, CDR2 FYNNEI. The ends were cut back, 5 bases at V and 7 bases at J, with 9 bases in the middle. The CDR3 spans 12 residues. Written as DNA, the CDR3 is TGTGCCAGCAGTTTGGATTACCAGCCCCAGCATTTT. It is translated as CASSLDYQPQHF. The whole variable domain, filled in from reference TRBV2 and TRBJ1-5, reads EPEVTQTPSHQVTQMGQEVILRCVPISNHLYFYWYRQILGQKVEFLVSFYNNEISEKSEIFDDQFSVERPDGSNFTLKIRSTKLEDSAMYFCASSLDYQPQHFGDGTRLSIL.

The CDR3 coding sequence is TGCGCCAGCAGCCAAGCTGATATGGGTTTCTCCTACAATGAGCAGTTCTTC. Translated: CASSQADMGFSYNEQFF. The chain carries TRBV4-1 and TRBJ2-1; D is ambiguous. The germline V gene has CDR1 MGHRA and CDR2 YSYEKL. The CDR3 is 17 residues long. V was shortened by 1 base and J by 0 bases, with 13 bases between the two germline ends.

The V call is TRBV6-1, the J call TRBJ1-2; 9 bases fit TRBD1. CDR1 is MNHNS and CDR2 is SASEGT in the germline V gene. CDR3 length equals 15 residues. V was clipped by 1 base and J by 4 bases; unmatched bases: 4. In DNA form, the CDR3 reads TGTGCCAGCAGTGAAGGGACAGGGGAAAGCTATGGCTACACCTTC. Its translation: CASSEGTGESYGYTF.

This clone was detected only once. The CDR3 DNA is TGTGCCAGCAGTGATGCTGGGCCCACTCTGGGGTCACCCCTCCACTTT. It is translated as CASSDAGPTLGSPLHF. This chain connects TRBV2 to TRBJ1-6; D not resolved. This CDR3 has 16 amino acids. Trimming stripped 3 bases from V and 10 bases from J, with 19 bases between. Germline V gene data show CDR1 as SNHLY and CDR2 as FYNNEI. The full variable domain, rest sourced from reference TRBV2 and TRBJ1-6, is EPEVTQTPSHQVTQMGQEVILRCVPISNHLYFYWYRQILGQKVEFLVSFYNNEISEKSEIFDDQFSVERPDGSNFTLKIRSTKLEDSAMYFCASSDAGPTLGSPLHFGNGTRLTVT.

The chain recombines TRBV3-1 (or the pseudogene TRBV3-2) with TRBJ2-5; TRBD2 aligns across 10 bases. The ends lost 1 base at V and 3 bases at J; junction bases unmatched: 8. Germline-derived CDR1 and CDR2 are LGHDT and YNNKEL (reference sequence). This CDR3 is built from 17 residues. The CDR3 region is CASSQVSWLAGEETQYF. The CDR3 coding sequence is TGTGCCAGCAGCCAAGTATCTTGGCTAGCGGGAGAAGAGACCCAGTACTTC.

The J gene is TRBJ2-5, the V gene TRBV11-2; D is possibly TRBD2 (5 bases). Germline V gene lookup returns CDR1 SGHAT and CDR2 FQNNGV. Trimming shortened V by 8 bases and J by 5 bases, and 12 bases separated the two germline ends. The length of the CDR3 is 12 residues. CDR3 sequence (DNA): TGTGCCAGCGGGAGTGGTTGGGAGACCCAGTACTTC. It yields the protein CASGSGWETQYF.

V usage is TRBV6-2 or TRBV6-3 and J usage is TRBJ2-6; D remains unclear. This CDR3 is built from 18 residues. With 0 bases removed from V and 2 bases from J, the gap between germline ends came to 14 bases. Germline assignment: CDR1 MNHEY and CDR2 SVGEGT. This CDR3 reads CASSYSGPYSPGANVLTF. In nucleotides, the CDR3 is TGTGCCAGCAGTTACTCAGGACCGTATTCGCCTGGGGCCAACGTCCTGACTTTC.

The V and J genes are TRBV27 and TRBJ2-1; D uncertain. The CDR3 spans 16 residues. Germline V gene data show CDR1 as MNHEY and CDR2 as SMNVEV (reference sequence). V was shortened by 4 bases and J by 0 bases, with 13 bases between the two germline ends. CDR3 bases: TGTGCCAGCAGTTCTTCCCCGCCAAGCTCCTACAATGAGCAGTTCTTC. The encoded protein is CASSSSPPSSYNEQFF.

The chain has TRBV6-5 and TRBJ1-1, with 7 bases aligning to TRBD1. Germline CDR1 MNHEY, CDR2 SVGAGI. The CDR3 covers 15 residues. Trimming took 5 bases from V and 2 from J; bases not matched to a gene: 8. In DNA form, the CDR3 reads TGTGCCAGCAGTCACGGGCCAGGGGGAAACACTGAAGCTTTCTTT. Translated, it gives CASSHGPGGNTEAFF.